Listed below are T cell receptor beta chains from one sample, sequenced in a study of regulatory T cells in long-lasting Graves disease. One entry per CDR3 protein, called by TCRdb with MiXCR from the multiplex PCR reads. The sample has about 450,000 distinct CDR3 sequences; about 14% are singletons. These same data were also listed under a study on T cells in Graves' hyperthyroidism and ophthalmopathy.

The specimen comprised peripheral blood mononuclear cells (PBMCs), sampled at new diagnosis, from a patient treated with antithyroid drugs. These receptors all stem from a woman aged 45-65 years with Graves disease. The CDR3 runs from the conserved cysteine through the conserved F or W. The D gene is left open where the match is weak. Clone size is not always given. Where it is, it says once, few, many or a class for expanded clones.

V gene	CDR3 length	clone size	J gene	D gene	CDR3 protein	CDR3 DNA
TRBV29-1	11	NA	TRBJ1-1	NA	CSVARITEAFF	TGCAGCGTTGCTCGGATCACTGAAGCTTTCTTT
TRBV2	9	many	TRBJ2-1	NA	CASSGPTCF	TGTGCCAGCAGTGGCCCCACTTGCTTC
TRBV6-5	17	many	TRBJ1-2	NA	CASSYSPTFTDLYGYTF	TGTGCCAGCAGTTACTCCCCCACCTTTACAGATCTCTATGGCTACACCTTC
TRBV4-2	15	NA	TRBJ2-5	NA	CASSQDFGAAETQYF	TGTGCCAGCAGCCAAGATTTCGGGGCGGCAGAGACCCAGTACTTC
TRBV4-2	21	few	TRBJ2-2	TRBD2	CASSQPPTSGMMGSGTGELFF	TGCGCCAGCAGCCAACCCCCGACTAGCGGGATGATGGGGTCGGGCACCGGGGAGCTGTTTTTT
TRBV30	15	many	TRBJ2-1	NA	CAWSVGDTDYNEQFF	TGTGCCTGGAGTGTTGGGGACACTGATTACAATGAGCAGTTCTTC
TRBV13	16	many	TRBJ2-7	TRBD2	CASSLLVTGGPYEQYF	TGTGCCAGCAGCCTCCTCGTAACGGGAGGCCCGTACGAGCAGTACTTC
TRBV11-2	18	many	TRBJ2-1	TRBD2	CASSPAGLAGVAYNEQFF	TGTGCCAGCAGCCCGGCGGGACTAGCGGGAGTAGCCTACAATGAGCAGTTCTTC
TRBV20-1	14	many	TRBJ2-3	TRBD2	CSAPTGTRGNTQYF	TGCAGTGCGCCAACCGGGACTAGAGGGAATACGCAGTATTTT
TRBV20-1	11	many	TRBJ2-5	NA	CSAPLGASQYF	TGCAGTGCCCCCCTGGGCGCGTCCCAGTACTTC
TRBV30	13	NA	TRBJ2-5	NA	CAWSGTVLETQYF	TGTGCCTGGAGTGGTACAGTTCTAGAGACCCAGTACTTC
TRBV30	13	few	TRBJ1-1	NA	CAWSHSLGQEAFF	TGTGCCTGGAGTCATTCCCTTGGACAGGAAGCTTTCTTT
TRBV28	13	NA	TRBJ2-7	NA	CASSPLSVHEQYF	TGTGCCAGCAGCCCTCTTAGCGTCCACGAGCAGTACTTC
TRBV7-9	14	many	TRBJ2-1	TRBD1	CASSRRGPYNEQFF	TGCGCCAGCAGCCGCAGGGGGCCCTACAATGAGCAGTTCTTC
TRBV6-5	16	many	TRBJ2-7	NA	CASSSAMSVGVYEQYF	TGTGCCAGCAGTTCCGCTATGAGTGTCGGGGTTTACGAGCAGTACTTC
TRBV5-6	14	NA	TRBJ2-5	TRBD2	CASSLGGRVETQYF	TGTGCCAGCAGCTTGGGTGGGAGGGTAGAGACCCAGTACTTC
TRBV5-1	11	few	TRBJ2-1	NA	CASSLDTEQFF	TGCGCCAGCAGCTTGGACACTGAGCAGTTCTTC
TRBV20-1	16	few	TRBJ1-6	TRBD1	CSARDGETGGNSPLHF	TGCAGTGCTAGAGATGGGGAAACAGGGGGCAATTCACCCCTCCACTTT
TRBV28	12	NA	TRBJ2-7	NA	CASSSPNYEQYF	TGTGCCAGCAGTTCACCAAATTACGAGCAGTACTTC
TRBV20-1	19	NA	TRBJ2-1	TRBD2	CSAARRGAGGHSSYNEQFF	TGCAGTGCTGCGCGAAGGGGAGCGGGAGGTCACAGCTCCTACAATGAGCAGTTCTTC
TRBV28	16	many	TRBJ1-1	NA	CASSPRAGGIDTEAFF	TGTGCCAGCAGTCCTAGGGCGGGCGGCATTGACACTGAAGCTTTCTTT
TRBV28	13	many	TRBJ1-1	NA	CASSFRGFTEALF	TGTGCCAGCAGTTTTCGGGGGTTCACTGAAGCTCTCTTT
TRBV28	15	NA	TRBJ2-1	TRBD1	CASRTDRGRLYEQFF	TGTGCCAGCAGGACGGACAGGGGGCGTCTCTATGAGCAGTTCTTC
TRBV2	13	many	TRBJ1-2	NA	CASSEGTGYGYTF	TGTGCCAGCAGTGAAGGGACGGGCTATGGCTACACCTTC
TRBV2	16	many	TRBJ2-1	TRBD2	CASSDAVLAGSNEQFF	TGTGCCAGCAGTGACGCCGTGTTAGCGGGATCCAATGAGCAGTTCTTC
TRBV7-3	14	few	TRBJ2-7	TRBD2	CASSLSSGSNEQYF	TGTGCCAGCAGCTTATCTAGCGGGAGTAACGAGCAGTACTTC
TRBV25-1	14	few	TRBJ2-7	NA	CASSEFRTAGEQYF	TGTGCCAGCAGTGAATTTAGGACAGCAGGCGAGCAGTACTTC
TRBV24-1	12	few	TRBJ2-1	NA	CAIQKSSGEQFF	TGTGCCATCCAGAAATCATCTGGTGAGCAGTTCTTC
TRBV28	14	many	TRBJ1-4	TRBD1	CASSQGQTNEKLFF	TGTGCCAGCAGCCAGGGACAGACTAATGAAAAACTGTTTTTT
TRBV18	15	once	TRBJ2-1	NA	CASSFYRDSYNEEFF	TGTGCCAGCTCATTCTACAGGGACTCCTACAATGAGGAGTTCTTC
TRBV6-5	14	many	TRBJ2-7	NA	CASSYFAGPYEQYF	TGTGCCAGCAGTTATTTCGCGGGACCTTACGAGCAGTACTTC
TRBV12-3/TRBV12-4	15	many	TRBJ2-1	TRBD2	CASSPTSGRVNEQFF	TGTGCCAGCAGTCCTACTAGCGGGAGGGTCAATGAGCAGTTCTTC
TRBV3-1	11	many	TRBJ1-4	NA	CASSQVEKLFF	TGTGCCAGCAGCCAAGTGGAAAAACTGTTTTTT
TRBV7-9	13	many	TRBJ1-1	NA	CASSRRASTEAFF	TGTGCCAGCAGCCGCAGGGCGTCCACTGAAGCTTTCTTT
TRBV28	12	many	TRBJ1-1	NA	CASTRWNTEAFF	TGTGCCAGCACTCGATGGAACACTGAAGCTTTCTTT
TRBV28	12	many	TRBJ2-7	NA	CASGTYSYEQYF	TGTGCCAGCGGGACATACTCCTACGAGCAGTACTTC
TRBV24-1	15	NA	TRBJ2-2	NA	CATSPGTGNTGELFF	TGTGCCACCAGCCCGGGGACGGGCAACACCGGGGAGCTGTTTTTT
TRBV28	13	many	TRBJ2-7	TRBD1	CASSSPGQGEQYF	TGTGCCAGCAGTTCCCCGGGACAGGGAGAGCAGTACTTC
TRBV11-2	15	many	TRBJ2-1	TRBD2	CASSPGTSGIFEQFF	TGTGCCAGCAGTCCCGGGACTAGCGGGATCTTTGAGCAGTTCTTC
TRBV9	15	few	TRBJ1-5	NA	CASSVSGDTYQPQHF	TGTGCCAGCAGCGTAAGCGGGGACACTTATCAGCCCCAGCATTTT
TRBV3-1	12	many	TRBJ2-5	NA	CASSQDQETQYF	TGTGCCAGCTCACAGGACCAAGAGACCCAGTACTTC